The rows below give T cell receptor beta chains drawn from one sample of a study of blood T cell repertoires in COVID-19. Generated by immunoSEQ multiplex PCR, the TCRdb table keeps only in-frame clones and is missing some. The sample consists of about 60,000 clones, 85% to 90% of them appearing once. Sequenced input: peripheral blood. The receptors here all came from a human donor with active COVID-19. The donor label of this sample is uncertain. Both conserved end residues are part of each CDR3. D genes are given only for firm matches. Clone sizes are given selectively: once, few, many, or a class where the clone is expanded.

size,V,D,J,DNA,CDR3
.,TRBV25-1,.,TRBJ2-5,TGTGCCAGCAGTCTAAGCGAAGTAACCGAGACCCAGTACTTC,CASSLSEVTETQYF
.,TRBV6-5,.,TRBJ1-5,TGTGCCAGCAGACAGGGCGCCCCATCGCATTTT,CASRQGAPSHF
.,TRBV6-1,.,TRBJ2-5,TGTGCCAGCAGTGAACGACACAGGCAAGAGACCCAGTACTTC,CASSERHRQETQYF
.,TRBV11-2,TRBD1,TRBJ1-1,TGTGCCAGCAGCACAGACAGGGGGGGCACTGAAGCTTTCTTT,CASSTDRGGTEAFF
once,TRBV30,.,TRBJ2-3,TGTGCCTTGTGTAGGGGGTCAGATACGCAGTATTTT,CALCRGSDTQYF
.,TRBV9,.,TRBJ2-2,TGTGCCAGCAGCGTAGCCCCAAACGGGGGGCGGACCGGGGAGCTGTTTTTT,CASSVAPNGGRTGELFF
few,TRBV6-2/TRBV6-3,.,TRBJ2-1,TGTGCCAGCAGCTATACTACAGGGTACAATGAGCAGTTCTTC,CASSYTTGYNEQFF
.,TRBV11-3,TRBD2,TRBJ2-1,TGTGCCAGCAGCGCTCAACTAGCGGGGGGCTCGCGTAATGAGCAGTTCTTC,CASSAQLAGGSRNEQFF
.,TRBV29-1,TRBD2,TRBJ2-1,TGCAGCGTCGCCGGGACTAGCGGTCACAATGAGCAGTTCTTC,CSVAGTSGHNEQFF
.,TRBV5-1,.,TRBJ1-1,TGCGCCAGCAGCTTACAGGGCCCTGAAGCTTTCTTT,CASSLQGPEAFF
once,TRBV19,TRBD1,TRBJ2-2,TGTGCCAGTAGTACCCCACAGGGGGCGTTAACCGGGGAGCTGTTTTTT,CASSTPQGALTGELFF
.,TRBV7-8,TRBD1,TRBJ2-7,TGTGCCAGCAGCTTAGAGGGACAGGGGAAAATAACCTACGAGCAGTACTTC,CASSLEGQGKITYEQYF
.,TRBV19,.,TRBJ2-2,TGTGCCAGTCTAGCTGCCGGGGAGCTGTTTTTT,CASLAAGELFF
.,TRBV2,TRBD1,TRBJ1-2,TGTGCCAGCAGTGAGGAGTACAGGGGGCTTAACTATGGCTACACCTTC,CASSEEYRGLNYGYTF
.,TRBV30,TRBD1,TRBJ2-3,TGTGCCTGGAGTCGGGGACAGTTTGGCACAGATACGCAGTATTTT,CAWSRGQFGTDTQYF
.,TRBV28,TRBD1,TRBJ2-2,TGTGCCAGCACCCCCTCCGGGACAGGGAACACCGGGGAGCTGTTTTTT,CASTPSGTGNTGELFF
.,TRBV12-3/TRBV12-4,.,TRBJ2-5,TGTGCCAGCAGTTTGAGCCCCCTCGAGACCCAGTACTTC,CASSLSPLETQYF
.,TRBV9,TRBD2,TRBJ2-1,TGTGCCAGCGGAAGGACTAGCGGCTCGGTGGGGTCCTACAATGAGCAGTTCTTC,CASGRTSGSVGSYNEQFF
.,TRBV29-1,TRBD2,TRBJ2-1,TGCAGCGTTGCGGGGGGGAATGAGCAGTTCTTC,CSVAGGNEQFF
.,TRBV6-4,.,TRBJ1-1,TGTGCCAGCAGTGTACTTTGGGGGGAGGAGAACACTGAAGCTTTCTTT,CASSVLWGEENTEAFF